Listed below are T cell receptor beta chains from one sample, sequenced in a study of CD8+CD57+ T cells in acquired aplastic anemia. TCRdb itself ran the reads through MiXCR, one entry per CDR3 protein. The table shows 150,000 to 200,000 distinct CDR3 sequences, with about 45% occurring only once. The sample taken for sequencing was sorted CD4+, CD8+, or CD8+CD57+ T cells (not recorded which) from PBMCs. The origin of the receptors is a human donor with aplastic anemia. Both conserved end residues are part of each CDR3. A D gene is named only where the DNA matches it firmly. Clone size appears in some rows only: once, few, many, or a class for an expanded clone.

CDR3nt	CDR3aa	v_gene	abundance	d_gene	j_gene
TGTGCCAGTAGTATAGCGGGTCAGCCCCAGCATTTT	CASSIAGQPQHF	TRBV19	NA	NA	TRBJ1-5
TGTGCCAGCAGTGAGGGGCTACAGGGGGCGTGGGGCTACACCTTC	CASSEGLQGAWGYTF	TRBV6-1	many	TRBD1	TRBJ1-2
TGTGCCAGCAGACCCCACACAGGGTTCAATGGGCAGTTCTTC	CASRPHTGFNGQFF	TRBV6-2/TRBV6-3	NA	NA	TRBJ2-1
TGTGCCAGCAGCTCCATAACGGAGCAGTTCTTC	CASSSITEQFF	TRBV5-6	many	NA	TRBJ2-1
TGTGCCAGCCAAGGGGGTTGGGGCACTGAAGCTTTCTTT	CASQGGWGTEAFF	TRBV2	few	NA	TRBJ1-1
TGTGCCAGCAGCTTAGGGGGGACTCTTATTGATGAGCAGTTCTTC	CASSLGGTLIDEQFF	TRBV11-1	NA	NA	TRBJ2-1
TGTGCCAGCAGCTACCGGGACTTAAGCTCCTACGAGCAGTACTTC	CASSYRDLSSYEQYF	TRBV7-8	NA	NA	TRBJ2-7
TGTGCCAGCAGTGAGTACGGGGAGGGGACAGATACGCAGTATTTT	CASSEYGEGTDTQYF	TRBV25-1	NA	TRBD2	TRBJ2-3
TGTGCCAGCAGTGAAGCGGGGGGGCAGGGAGATACGCAGTATTTT	CASSEAGGQGDTQYF	TRBV2	many	NA	TRBJ2-3
TGTGCCAGTAGTATAGGGGGCATCTCCTACGAGCAGTACTTC	CASSIGGISYEQYF	TRBV19	few	NA	TRBJ2-7
TGTGCCAGCAGTCCTATACAGGGGTTCAACACTGAAGCTTTCTTT	CASSPIQGFNTEAFF	TRBV6-1	once	TRBD1	TRBJ1-1
TGCGCCAGCAGCTTCACAGGGGGCGGGAACACTGAAGCTTTCTTT	CASSFTGGGNTEAFF	TRBV5-1	many	TRBD1	TRBJ1-1
TGCAGTGCTGCTACCTCCGGGACACAGACCCAGTACTTC	CSAATSGTQTQYF	TRBV20-1	many	NA	TRBJ2-5
TGTGCCAGCAGTTGGACAGGCCGGGGAACGGAGACCCAGTACTTC	CASSWTGRGTETQYF	TRBV6-6	many	TRBD1	TRBJ2-5
TGTGCCAGCAGTCGTCAGACAGGGGGAAACTATGGCTACACCTTC	CASSRQTGGNYGYTF	TRBV12-3/TRBV12-4	once	TRBD1	TRBJ1-2
TGTGCCAGCAGTTTGGCAGGGAGGATCTACAATGAGCAGTTCTTC	CASSLAGRIYNEQFF	TRBV12-3/TRBV12-4	many	NA	TRBJ2-1
TGCGCCAGCGGGGACAGGGGCCACAATGAGCAGTTCTTC	CASGDRGHNEQFF	TRBV5-1	many	TRBD1	TRBJ2-1
TGCAGCGAGAGTCAGGGTGGTGGCTACACCTTC	CSESQGGGYTF	TRBV29-1	once	NA	TRBJ1-2
TGCAGCGTTGAGTGGCCGAGCTCCTACGAGCAGTGCTTC	CSVEWPSSYEQCF	TRBV29-1	NA	NA	TRBJ2-7
TGTGCCAGCAGCTTACAGGGTAGTAATTCACCCCTCCACTTT	CASSLQGSNSPLHF	TRBV7-2	many	NA	TRBJ1-6
TGTGCCAGCAGTGAAATAGGGACAGGAATGGAAGGGGCGTACTTC	CASSEIGTGMEGAYF	TRBV2	many	TRBD1	TRBJ2-5
TGTGCCACCAGTGATCCCAGGGCTTGGGAGACCCAGTACTTC	CATSDPRAWETQYF	TRBV24-1	many	NA	TRBJ2-5
TGTGCCATCAGGGGGGAGGGGATCACTGAAGCTTTCTTT	CAIRGEGITEAFF	TRBV10-3	NA	NA	TRBJ1-1
TGTGCCAGCAGCCCGGGACAAACCCAAGGAGGCTACACCTTC	CASSPGQTQGGYTF	TRBV7-9	many	NA	TRBJ1-2
TGCGCCAGCAGCCCCGGGACTAGCGGGGACCAAGAGACCCAGTACTTC	CASSPGTSGDQETQYF	TRBV4-3	many	TRBD2	TRBJ2-5
TGTGCCAGCAGCGAACCGGGACAGGGGAGAGAGACCCAGTACTTC	CASSEPGQGRETQYF	TRBV7-6	few	TRBD1	TRBJ2-5
TGTACCAGCAGCCTCAATGAGCAGTTCTTC	CTSSLNEQFF	TRBV7-9	NA	NA	TRBJ2-1
TGTGCCAGCAGTCCGGGAGGCTACACCTTC	CASSPGGYTF	TRBV5-6	NA	NA	TRBJ1-2
TGTGCCAGCAGCTTAATGCGGAACACTGAAGCTTTCTTT	CASSLMRNTEAFF	TRBV7-3	few	NA	TRBJ1-1
TGTGCCAGCAGTGACTTTGCAAAAACGCTTGGTGAGCAGTACTTC	CASSDFAKTLGEQYF	TRBV25-1	NA	NA	TRBJ2-7
TGTGCCAGCAGACAGAATCAGGAACAAATCTATGGCTACACCTTC	CASRQNQEQIYGYTF	TRBV6-1	many	NA	TRBJ1-2
TGCAGCGTTGCCGGGACAGGCCCTAATCAGCCCCAGCATTTT	CSVAGTGPNQPQHF	TRBV29-1	NA	TRBD1	TRBJ1-5
TGTGCCAGCACCACCCTGGGTACTGAAGCTTTCTTT	CASTTLGTEAFF	TRBV5-4	NA	NA	TRBJ1-1
TGCAGCGTTGTAGTGCAGGGGGCTGGAAACACCATATATTTT	CSVVVQGAGNTIYF	TRBV29-1	NA	TRBD1	TRBJ1-3
TGTGCCAGCAGCCCCGTAGCGGGGGGGCTAGCCAAAAACATTCAGTACTTC	CASSPVAGGLAKNIQYF	TRBV7-2	many	TRBD2	TRBJ2-4
TGCAGTGCTAGAGATCCTAGCGGGAGCACAGATACGCAGTATTTT	CSARDPSGSTDTQYF	TRBV20-1	NA	TRBD2	TRBJ2-3
TGCAGTGCTAGAGACCCCGCCGGGACAGCGAACACCGGGGAGCTGTTTTTT	CSARDPAGTANTGELFF	TRBV20-1	once	TRBD1	TRBJ2-2
TGTGCCATCAGTGAACGCACAGATACGCAGTATTTT	CAISERTDTQYF	TRBV10-3	NA	NA	TRBJ2-3
TGTGCCAGCAGCCCGGGTCTGTATACGCAGTATTTT	CASSPGLYTQYF	TRBV7-2	many	NA	TRBJ2-3
TGTGCCAGCAGCTTCGGTATTTTCACAGATACGCAGTATTTT	CASSFGIFTDTQYF	TRBV5-5	NA	NA	TRBJ2-3
TGTGCCAGCAGTCGACAGGGGGGAAAAGCCTACGAGCAGTACTTC	CASSRQGGKAYEQYF	TRBV7-2	many	TRBD1	TRBJ2-7
TGTGCCATCAGGGGGACAGGGGGAGTAGGGCCCGGGGAGCTGTTTTTT	CAIRGTGGVGPGELFF	TRBV10-3	few	TRBD1	TRBJ2-2